This T cell receptor beta chain is from a study of radiation and T cells in renal cell carcinoma. Overall study findings and caveats: From baseline, blood top tumor clonotypes peaked at 2 weeks post-radiation.

The CDR3 length is 15 residues. Germline CDR1 reads SGHKS; CDR2 reads YYEKEE (reference sequence). Trimming took 4 bases from V and 7 from J; bases not matched to a gene: 4. Comment on this clone: What it binds is unknown.

Specified time point: blood 4 weeks post-SBRT, at nephrectomy. Documented treatment: 15 Gy SBRT to primary tumor, nephrectomy 4 weeks later. The patient's renal cell carcinoma had clear cell pathology. This table comes from immunoSEQ multiplex PCR, and its TCRdb copy is limited to in-frame clones, with some not included. The sample includes tens of thousands of clones, approximately 86% seen only once; the top ten take around 9.1%. The sample consisted of blood, taken from a patient whose treatment included radiotherapy and nephrectomy. The source is a man aged 50 to 59 with renal cell carcinoma. This rearrangement joins TRBV5-5 to TRBJ2-2; 13 nucleotides line up with TRBD2. The CDR3 nucleotides are TGTGCCAGCAGCGCAGGACTAGCGGGAGTCGGGGAGCTGTTTTTT. This encodes CASSAGLAGVGELFF.